Listed below are T cell receptor beta chains from one sample, sequenced in a study of blood T cell repertoires in COVID-19. Using immunoSEQ multiplex PCR, the repertoire was profiled, and TCRdb retains in-frame clones only, with some absent. The data show more than 35,000 clones, 91% seen once. The sample consisted of peripheral blood. These TCRs come from a woman aged 25 to 39 in a cohort sampled during active COVID-19. Each CDR3 is given with its conserved first and last residue. Fields, in order: J gene, V gene, clone size, D gene, CDR3 DNA, CDR3 protein. The D gene is left open where the match is weak. A row's size may be missing; if present it is once, few, many or a size class.

>TRBJ2-1|TRBV30|.|TRBD2
TGTGCCTGGAGTGTAAGGGGACTACACTCCTACAATGAGCAGTTCTTC
CAWSVRGLHSYNEQFF
>TRBJ2-7|TRBV6-1|once|TRBD2
TGTGCCAGCAGTGAAGCAGGGACTAGCGGGACGCGGGAGCAGTACTTC
CASSEAGTSGTREQYF
>TRBJ2-7|TRBV12-3/TRBV12-4|.|.
TGTGCCAGCAGTTCTCGTCCGTCCTACGAGCAGTACTTC
CASSSRPSYEQYF
>TRBJ1-1|TRBV7-9|.|.
TGTGCCAGCAGCCCCCAGGCTGAAGCTTTCTTT
CASSPQAEAFF
>TRBJ1-2|TRBV3-1/TRBV3-2|.|.
TGTGCCAGCAGCCATGGACTGGCTAACTATGGCTACACCTTC
CASSHGLANYGYTF
>TRBJ2-1|TRBV7-9|.|TRBD2
TGTGCCAGCAGCCTGGGACTAGCGGGAACCTACAATGAGCAGTTCTTC
CASSLGLAGTYNEQFF
>TRBJ2-7|TRBV7-2|.|TRBD1
TGTGCCAGCAGCCCAGTCTCCGGGACAGGGACCGAGCAGTACTTC
CASSPVSGTGTEQYF
>TRBJ2-1|TRBV9|.|TRBD2
TGTGCCAGCAGCCCCAGGGGGACTAGCGGGTACAATGAGCAGTTCTTC
CASSPRGTSGYNEQFF
>TRBJ2-2|TRBV11-3|.|TRBD2
TGTGCCAGCAGCGACCGGGACTATCCCTCCACCGGGGAGCTGTTTTTT
CASSDRDYPSTGELFF
>TRBJ2-7|TRBV27|.|.
TGTGCCAGCAGTTTAGACATCTCCTACGAGCAGTACTTC
CASSLDISYEQYF
>TRBJ2-7|TRBV6-5|.|TRBD2
TGTGCCAGCAGTTCTCCGGGACTAGCGGCGTACGAGCAGTACTTC
CASSSPGLAAYEQYF
>TRBJ1-6|TRBV3-1/TRBV3-2|.|TRBD1
TGTGCCAGCAGCCAAAGGGGGCGGAGTAATTCACCCCTCCACTTT
CASSQRGRSNSPLHF
>TRBJ2-5|TRBV10-3|.|.
TGTGCCATCAGTCTCAGGGGAGAGACCCAGTACTTC
CAISLRGETQYF
>TRBJ1-1|TRBV30|.|TRBD1
TGTGCCTGCTCGACAGGGATCACTGAAGCTTTCTTT
CACSTGITEAFF
>TRBJ2-1|TRBV3-1/TRBV3-2|.|TRBD2
TGTGCCAGCAGCCAAGATCGCGGGACTAGGACGGTCAATGAGCAGTTCTTC
CASSQDRGTRTVNEQFF
>TRBJ1-4|TRBV5-1|once|.
TGCGCCAGCAGCCCGGGATCACCAAATGAAAAACTGTTTTTT
CASSPGSPNEKLFF
>TRBJ2-1|TRBV6-5|.|TRBD1
TGTGCCAGCAGTTGGTCAGGGGGCCCGCGTTCGAATGAGCAGTTCTTC
CASSWSGGPRSNEQFF
>TRBJ2-3|TRBV6-2/TRBV6-3|once|.
TGTGCCAGCAGTCAAGCCCGGACAGTCTCAGATACGCAGTATTTT
CASSQARTVSDTQYF
>TRBJ2-1|TRBV7-9|.|TRBD1
TGTGCCAGCAGCTTAGGAACCTTATCGGGACAGGATTACAATGAGCAGTTCTTC
CASSLGTLSGQDYNEQFF
>TRBJ1-3|TRBV6-1|few|.
TGTGCCAGCAGTGAAGAGCCTTCCTCTGGAAACACCATATATTTT
CASSEEPSSGNTIYF
>TRBJ2-7|TRBV5-6|.|TRBD2
TGTGCCAGCAGCCTCCTCGGGGGGGAGCAGTACTTC
CASSLLGGEQYF
>TRBJ1-1|TRBV7-8|.|.
TGTGCCAGCAGCTTAGTGGTACAGGGAGCTCTCATGAACACTGAAGCTTTCTTT
CASSLVVQGALMNTEAFF
>TRBJ1-1|TRBV4-2|.|.
TGTGCCACCCGAGTGCGGGAGGATCACACTGAAGCTTTCTTT
CATRVREDHTEAFF
>TRBJ2-1|TRBV6-5|.|TRBD2
TGTGCCAGCATAGCGGGAGGGGTGCGGAATGAGCAGTTCTTC
CASIAGGVRNEQFF
>TRBJ2-5|TRBV5-6|.|TRBD1
TGTGCCAGCAGCTTGATGGGGACAGGGTCTTCAGTAGAGACCCAGTACTTC
CASSLMGTGSSVETQYF
>TRBJ1-2|TRBV19|.|.
TGTGCCAGTAGGGAGGGTACGCAAGCTAACTATGGCTACACCTTC
CASREGTQANYGYTF